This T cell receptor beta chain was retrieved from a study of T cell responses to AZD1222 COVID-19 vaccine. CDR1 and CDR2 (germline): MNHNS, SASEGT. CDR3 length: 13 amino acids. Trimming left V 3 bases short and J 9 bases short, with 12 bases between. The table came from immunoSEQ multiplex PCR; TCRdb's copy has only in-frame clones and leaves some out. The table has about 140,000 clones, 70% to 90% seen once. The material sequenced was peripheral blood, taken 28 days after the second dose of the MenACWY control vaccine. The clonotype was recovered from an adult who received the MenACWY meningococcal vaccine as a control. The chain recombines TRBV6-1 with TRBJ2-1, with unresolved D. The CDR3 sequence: CASSDNPRSEQFF. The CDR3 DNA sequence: TGTGCCAGCAGTGACAATCCCCGGAGTGAGCAGTTCTTC.